Listed here are 20 T cell receptor beta chains from one sample, sequenced in a study of shared clonotypes between healthy human individuals (dated by TCRdb to 2018 to 2021). CD8 naive samples were CD45RO-negative cells positively selected for CCR7, giving a CD45RA+CCR7+ population that excluded TemRA cells. The method was the immunoSEQ multiplex PCR assay. TCRdb retrieved this table from immuneACCESS and kept in-frame rearrangements only. Not all clones are present; in checked studies, unresolved V genes account for under half, and no reason is known for the remainder. This sample gives hundreds of thousands of clones in total; around 96% of them show up just once. The ten largest clones take up 0.11% of the sample. The sequenced material came from naive CD8+ T cells sorted from blood. The sample's cell subset or site label, decoded: CD45RA+CCR7+. All receptors derive from a woman in her 30s in good health.

This clone has a single count. The V gene is TRBV5-6, the J gene TRBJ2-7; perhaps D is TRBD1 or TRBD2 (5 bases each). The CDR3 consists of 15 residues. V lost 4 bases, J lost 1 base, and 15 bases lay in between. Per germline, CDR1 SGHDT and CDR2 YYEEEE. The CDR3 DNA sequence: TGTGCCAGCAGCGAGGGGTTTAGTGGATCCTACGAGCAGTACTTC. It codes for CASSEGFSGSYEQYF.

This chain uses TRBV29-1 with TRBJ2-7; TRBD2 matches at 11 bases. The CDR3 consists of 15 residues. Germline CDR1 is SQVTM and CDR2 is ANQGSEA. Trimming at V came to 0 bases and at J to 7 bases, leaving 8 bases not matched to a gene. The CDR3 reads CSVEDRTSGLGEQYF. The CDR3 DNA reads TGCAGCGTTGAAGATCGGACTAGCGGGTTGGGGGAGCAGTACTTC.

This clone occurred once. This chain uses TRBV5-6 with TRBJ2-2; D is unclear. CDR1 SGHDT and CDR2 YYEEEE come from the germline V gene. The V gene lost 4 bases and the J gene lost 3 bases, with 7 bases spanning the gap. The CDR3 runs 13 residues. In DNA form, the CDR3 reads TGTGCCAGCAGCCGCTTATACACCGGGGAGCTGTTTTTT. Its protein is CASSRLYTGELFF.

The V call is TRBV19, the J call TRBJ1-2; the D gene is possibly TRBD1 (5 bases). Trimming pared 5 bases from V and 4 bases from J, leaving 11 bases between. This CDR3 is built from 13 residues. Germline V lookup: CDR1 LNHDA, CDR2 SQIVND (reference sequence). DNA of the CDR3: TGTGCCAGTAGTGGGGGGACCCCCTATGGCTACACCTTC. Translated: CASSGGTPYGYTF.

The chain employs TRBV6-5 and TRBJ2-1, with 7 nucleotides matching TRBD2. This CDR3 has 13 residues. Trimming took 8 bases from V and 1 from J; bases not matched to a gene: 2. Looked up from germline, CDR1 is MNHEY and CDR2 is SVGAGI. CDR3 residues: CASGRVSYNEQFF. DNA for the CDR3: TGTGCCAGCGGGAGGGTGTCCTACAATGAGCAGTTCTTC.

V is TRBV10-3 and J is TRBJ2-1; 8 bases line up with TRBD2. V lost 2 bases and J lost 10; bases outside the gene matches: 10. This CDR3 region has 15 residues. The germline CDR1 and CDR2 sequences are ENHRY and SYGVKD. CDR3 in DNA: TGTGCCATCAGTGAGGGCTCCCGGGGGGGATTGGAGCAGTTCTTC. It encodes CAISEGSRGGLEQFF.

V and J are TRBV14 and TRBJ1-1; unclear D gene. The germline gives CDR1 SGHDN, CDR2 FVKESK. Trimming cost V 3 bases and J 0 bases, with 11 bases left between them. This CDR3 region has 15 residues. The CDR3 here is CASSHSSGLNTEAFF. CDR3 bases: TGTGCCAGCAGCCACTCTAGCGGGCTGAACACTGAAGCTTTCTTT.

The rearrangement joins TRBV5-5 to TRBJ2-1; no clear D gene. V was trimmed by 4 bases and J by 9 bases, leaving 11 bases between them. This CDR3 contains 12 residues. Germline CDR1 is SGHKS and CDR2 is YYEKEE (reference sequence). Here the CDR3 DNA reads TGTGCCAGCAGCCCTAGGCCTTTTGAGCAGTTCTTC. It encodes CASSPRPFEQFF.

The V call is TRBV28, the J call TRBJ2-3; a weak D match, TRBD2 (6 bases). Germline loops: CDR1 MDHEN, CDR2 SYDVKM. V was pared by 6 bases and J by 0 bases, with 16 bases between. The CDR3 is 16 amino acids. The CDR3 bases are TGTGCCAGCAGACTGAACCTAGCGACTAGCACAGATACGCAGTATTTT. Protein product: CASRLNLATSTDTQYF.

The gene calls are TRBV6-1 and TRBJ2-3; tentatively, D is TRBD1 or TRBD2 (5 bases each). Trimming cost V 4 bases and J 7 bases, with 21 bases left between them. Germline CDR1 is MNHNS and CDR2 is SASEGT. The CDR3 runs 16 residues. The CDR3 coding sequence is TGTGCCAGCAGTGGGACACTAGGGCTGGAGTTACATACGCAGTATTTT. Protein: CASSGTLGLELHTQYF.

The CDR3 region is CASSLAHGYEQYF. DNA of the CDR3: TGTGCCAGCAGCTTAGCGCACGGCTACGAGCAGTACTTC. This rearrangement joins TRBV7-6 to TRBJ2-7; D call uncertain. Germline V gene lookup returns CDR1 SGHVS and CDR2 FNYEAQ. This CDR3 has 13 residues. The V end was cut by 0 bases, the J end by 3 bases, with 6 bases between.

This clone was observed once. The DNA for the CDR3 is TGTGCCAGCAGCTTAGTCCAATACGAGCAGTACTTC. Its translation is CASSLVQYEQYF. The chain has TRBV11-1 and TRBJ2-7; D gene ambiguous. Per germline, CDR1 SGHAT and CDR2 FQDESV (reference sequence). V dropped 1 base and J dropped 4 bases, with 5 bases sitting between them. This CDR3 has 12 amino acids.

This chain links TRBV5-6 with TRBJ2-7; 10 bases line up with TRBD2. The CDR3 has 15 residues. With 3 bases clipped from V and 4 bases from J, the junction kept 7 bases outside the gene matches. Per germline, CDR1 SGHDT and CDR2 YYEEEE. This CDR3 reads CASSSGGLAVYEQYF. The CDR3 region has the DNA TGTGCCAGCAGCTCGGGAGGACTAGCGGTTTACGAGCAGTACTTC.

This rearrangement joins TRBV29-1 to TRBJ2-2, with a weak D call TRBD2 (5 bases). This CDR3 region has 14 residues. The germline gives CDR1 SQVTM, CDR2 ANQGSEA. V was pared by 2 bases and J by 0 bases, with 7 bases between. This chain's CDR3 is CSVEHGTNTGELFF. The CDR3 nucleotides read TGCAGCGTTGAACACGGGACGAACACCGGGGAGCTGTTTTTT.

The J gene is TRBJ2-1, the V gene TRBV28, with D possibly being TRBD1 (5 bases). Germline CDR1 MDHEN, CDR2 SYDVKM. V was cut by 6 bases and J by 7 bases, with 19 bases left in between. The CDR3 has 15 residues. In nucleotides, the CDR3 is TGTGCCAGCAGAGGGGTTGGGTTAGCTTGGAATGAGCAGTTCTTC. It specifies CASRGVGLAWNEQFF.

J is TRBJ1-1 and V is TRBV19, with D uncertain. Deletions cut 6 bases from V and 6 bases from J, with 17 bases between. Looked up from germline, CDR1 is LNHDA and CDR2 is SQIVND (reference sequence). The CDR3 has 14 residues. CDR3 protein: CASRDRSAWAEAFF. CDR3 DNA sequence: TGTGCCAGTAGAGACCGATCCGCTTGGGCTGAAGCTTTCTTT.

The rearrangement links TRBV5-4 to TRBJ2-7; 9 positions agree with TRBD1. The germline V gene has CDR1 SGHNT and CDR2 YYREEE (reference sequence). With 4 bases clipped from V and 3 bases from J, the junction kept 11 bases outside the gene matches. The CDR3 is made up of 16 amino acids. CDR3 protein: CASSPASGTGFYEQYF. In DNA form, the CDR3 reads TGTGCCAGCAGCCCTGCTTCGGGGACAGGGTTCTACGAGCAGTACTTC.

The DNA for the CDR3 is TGTGCCAGCAGTCCTGGACAGGGCCAAGAGACCCAGTACTTC. It translates to CASSPGQGQETQYF. The rearrangement links TRBV6-6 to TRBJ2-5; 8 bases are shared with TRBD1. Germline-derived CDR1 and CDR2 are MNHNY and SVGAGI (reference sequence). CDR3 length: 14 residues. Trimming took 5 bases from V and 1 from J; bases not matched to a gene: 3.

The count of this clone is one. The chain recombines TRBV19 with TRBJ2-1; perhaps TRBD2 as D (5 bases). Germline V lookup: CDR1 LNHDA, CDR2 SQIVND (reference sequence). The CDR3 contains 12 residues. V lost 6 bases and J lost 6, with 9 bases in between. The CDR3 reads CASRRSGNEQFF. The CDR3 region has the DNA TGTGCCAGTAGGCGAAGCGGCAATGAGCAGTTCTTC.

In its sample, this clone was seen once. The chain joins TRBV7-3 to TRBJ2-1; 14 positions agree with TRBD2. V shed 5 bases, J shed 7 bases, and the junction held 10 bases outside the gene matches. The CDR3 contains 17 residues. Germline CDR1 SGHTA, CDR2 FQGTGA. The CDR3 bases are TGTGCCAGCAGCACCCGTGGACTAGCGGGAGGATTGAATGAGCAGTTCTTC. This translates into CASSTRGLAGGLNEQFF.